Reported below is one T cell receptor beta chain. This specimen comes from a study of blood T cell repertoires in COVID-19. At the level of the study: Both acute and convalescent COVID-19 samples were obtained from the United States, Italy and Spain.

The V gene lost 2 bases and the J gene lost 6 bases, with 10 bases spanning the gap. CDR3 length: 13 amino acids. Germline V gene lookup returns CDR1 SEHNR and CDR2 FQNEAQ (reference sequence). Per the original data handling: Quantification of nucleated cells was approximated via reference gene primer amplification. Assay: immunoSEQ multiplex PCR; the TCRdb copy retains only in-frame clones and omits some. That table supplies the V and J calls and clone size; D and trimming were determined from the DNA. The data contain about 240,000 clones, around nine tenths of them seen just once; the ten biggest clones take up around 7.3%.

Sequenced material: peripheral blood. J is TRBJ1-2 and V is TRBV7-9; D is uncertain. The sequence was obtained from a woman aged 70 to 79 with active or convalescent COVID-19. This CDR3 reads CASSLRGSDGYTF. In nucleotides, the CDR3 is TGTGCCAGCAGCTTACGGGGATCCGATGGCTACACCTTC.